Below, 26 T cell receptor beta chains from the same sample are listed, as sequenced in a study of blood T cell repertoires in COVID-19. TCRdb's copy holds only in-frame clones and misses some; the assay was immunoSEQ multiplex PCR. The sample gives tens of thousands of clones, approximately 80% of which show up once; around 2.5% is in the top ten. Sequencing used peripheral blood. These receptor sequences come from a man aged 50 to 59 with acute or convalescent COVID-19.

The chain is built from TRBV29-1 and TRBJ2-3, with D uncertain. V was clipped by 3 bases and J by 4 bases, with 5 bases between them. The CDR3 extends over 11 amino acids. The germline gives CDR1 SQVTM, CDR2 ANQGSEA. CDR3 sequence (DNA): TGCAGCGTTGATAGTCCAGATACGCAGTATTTT. Translation gives CSVDSPDTQYF.

The chain combines TRBV3-1 (or the pseudogene TRBV3-2) with TRBJ2-2, with TRBD1 as a possible D gene (5 bases). Trimming shortened V by 2 bases and J by 3 bases, and 7 bases separated the two germline ends. The CDR3 is made up of 14 amino acids. Germline assignment: CDR1 LGHDT and CDR2 YNNKEL (reference sequence). CDR3 coding DNA: TGTGCCAGCAGCCAACAGGGTGACACCGGGGAGCTGTTTTTT. It codes for CASSQQGDTGELFF.

The gene calls are TRBV28 and TRBJ1-1; 9 bases line up with TRBD1. From germline, CDR1 is MDHEN and CDR2 SYDVKM. V lost 6 bases, J lost 7 bases, and 15 bases stayed unmatched. CDR3 length: 16 amino acids. CDR3 in DNA: TGTGCCAGCAGCCGAGGCCCCAGACAGGGGGACGGTGAAGCTTTCTTT. This gives the protein CASSRGPRQGDGEAFF. The full variable domain, completed using reference TRBV28 and TRBJ1-1, is DVKVTQSSRYLVKRTGEKVFLECVQDMDHENMFWYRQDPGLGLRLIYFSYDVKMKEKGDIPEGYSVSREKKERFSLILESASTNQTSMYLCASSRGPRQGDGEAFFGQGTRLTVV.

The chain is built from TRBV27 and TRBJ2-1, with 13 bases aligning to TRBD2. V was pared by 7 bases and J by 0 bases, with 12 bases of the junction left unmatched. This CDR3 has 19 residues. Germline CDR1 and CDR2: MNHEY and SMNVEV (reference sequence). The CDR3 DNA reads as TGTGCCAGCACACCGAGGCCGGGACTAGCGGGATCCTCCTACAATGAGCAGTTCTTC. It yields the protein CASTPRPGLAGSSYNEQFF.

The chain combines TRBV5-6 with TRBJ2-7; D gene ambiguous. This CDR3 contains 11 residues. Trimming removed 4 bases from V and 3 bases from J, with 5 bases in between. Germline values: CDR1 SGHDT, CDR2 YYEEEE. The CDR3 region is CASSISYEQYF. CDR3 coding DNA: TGTGCCAGCAGCATCAGCTACGAGCAGTACTTC.

This clone appeared once. The chain has TRBV11-2 and TRBJ2-5; D gene uncertain. V gave up 2 bases and J gave up 2 bases, with 6 bases separating them. Germline lookup yields CDR1 SGHAT and CDR2 FQNNGV. This CDR3 is built from 13 residues. This CDR3 is CASSLTHQETQYF. For the CDR3, the DNA is TGTGCCAGCAGCTTAACACATCAAGAGACCCAGTACTTC.

V is TRBV4-2 and J is TRBJ1-4, with D uncertain. CDR3 length: 14 residues. V was pared by 1 base and J by 7 bases, with 10 bases between. Germline CDR1 LGHNA, CDR2 YNFKEQ. The CDR3 is CASSQARRGEKLFF. The CDR3 region has the DNA TGTGCCAGCAGCCAAGCCCGAAGAGGTGAAAAACTGTTTTTT.

This chain links TRBV10-3 with TRBJ2-7; no clear D. The V and J ends lost 7 bases and 5 bases respectively, with 9 bases between them. The CDR3 consists of 11 residues. Germline lookup yields CDR1 ENHRY and CDR2 SYGVKD. The CDR3 coding sequence is TGTGCCATCAAAATAGTTGACGAGCAGTACTTC. Protein product: CAIKIVDEQYF.

The chain carries TRBV20-1 and TRBJ2-7; 8 bases fit TRBD2. Germline CDR1 and CDR2: DFQATT and SNEGSKA (reference sequence). The CDR3 has 17 residues. V lost 3 bases and J lost 6; bases outside the gene matches: 19. In DNA, the CDR3 is TGCAGTGCTAGTGGGGGACTAGAGACTTTGCAATTTGCCGAGCAGTACTTC. Translated, it gives CSASGGLETLQFAEQYF.

This sequence joins TRBV6-6 and TRBJ2-1; 8 nucleotides match TRBD2. The CDR3 has 14 amino acids. After removal of 7 bases from V and 8 bases from J, the junction contained 10 bases not matched to a gene. The germline CDR1 and CDR2 sequences are MNHNY and SVGAGI (reference sequence). As DNA, the CDR3 is TGTGCCAGCAAGGATGCGGGAGGTTTGGATGAGCAGTTCTTC. This encodes CASKDAGGLDEQFF.

The chain links TRBV24-1 to TRBJ2-5, with 10 nucleotides matching TRBD1. This CDR3 comprises 16 residues. The V and J ends lost 1 base and 3 bases, in that order; junction bases with no gene match: 4. Germline values: CDR1 KGHDR, CDR2 SFDVKD. Written as DNA, the CDR3 is TGTGCCACCAGTGATTTCGGGACAGGGGCGGAAGAGACCCAGTACTTC. This sequence encodes CATSDFGTGAEETQYF.

V gene TRBV21-1 combines with J gene TRBJ1-2. TRBV21-1 has pseudogene status. This CDR3 spans 16 amino acids. As DNA, the CDR3 is TGTGCCAGCAGCGGGCGCAATCAGAGGGTTGACTATGGCTACACCTTC. Amino acids: CASSGRNQRVDYGYTF.

The DNA for the CDR3 is TGTGCCAGCAGCTTACTAGGGGGTAGGGTTGACGAGCAGTACTTC. This translates into CASSLLGGRVDEQYF. The V call is TRBV5-5, the J call TRBJ2-7, with D tentatively TRBD1 (6 bases). The germline V gene encodes CDR1 SGHKS and CDR2 YYEKEE (reference sequence). The CDR3 covers 15 residues. Trimming took 2 bases from V and 5 from J, leaving 17 bases between them.

V is TRBV7-9 and J is TRBJ2-7, with 9 positions matching TRBD2. This CDR3 region has 16 residues. The V gene end was trimmed by 0 bases and the J gene end by 1 base; junction bases not matched to a gene: 4. Germline lookup yields CDR1 SEHNR and CDR2 FQNEAQ (reference sequence). Here the CDR3 reads CASSLAGLATSYEQYF. The DNA of the CDR3 is TGTGCCAGCAGCTTAGCGGGACTAGCTACTTCCTACGAGCAGTACTTC.

This chain links TRBV28 with TRBJ2-5, with TRBD2 matching 13 bases. J gave up 5 bases and V 5 bases, and 11 bases lay outside the gene matches. CDR3 length equals 17 residues. CDR1 and CDR2 from the germline V gene are MDHEN and SYDVKM. The CDR3 is CASSILGLAGVGETQYF. In nucleotides, the CDR3 is TGTGCCAGCAGTATCTTAGGACTAGCGGGAGTTGGGGAGACCCAGTACTTC.

The V call is TRBV16, the J call TRBJ1-1, with 8 bases identical to TRBD1. The V segment lost 3 bases and the J segment 8 bases; nucleotides outside the gene matches: 11. Germline CDR1 and CDR2: KGHSY and FQNENV. The CDR3 totals 15 residues. DNA for the CDR3: TGTGCCAGCAGCCACGAACCTATAGGGACAGGCGAAGCTTTCTTT. The encoded protein is CASSHEPIGTGEAFF.

On this clone: This specimen includes other DNA sequences encoding the same CDR3. This rearrangement joins TRBV3-1 (or the pseudogene TRBV3-2) to TRBJ2-6, with D possibly being TRBD2 (5 bases). The CDR3 has 17 residues. The V end lost 0 bases, the J end lost 0 bases, and 9 bases lay between the germline ends. Germline CDR1 and CDR2: LGHDT and YNNKEL (reference sequence). The chain's CDR3 is CASSQERGSSGANVLTF. In DNA, the CDR3 is TGTGCCAGCAGCCAAGAACGAGGGAGCTCTGGGGCCAACGTCCTGACTTTC.

This chain connects TRBV4-1 to TRBJ2-7; 9 nucleotides align to TRBD1. The CDR3 length is 15 residues. J gave up 2 bases and V 1 base, and 3 bases lay outside the gene matches. Germline V lookup: CDR1 MGHRA, CDR2 YSYEKL. The CDR3 nucleotides read TGCGCCAGCAGCCAAGGACAGGGGGGGACCTACGAGCAGTACTTC. It encodes CASSQGQGGTYEQYF.

The rearrangement uses TRBV6-6 and TRBJ1-3; no clear D. CDR3 length: 16 residues. V was pared by 6 bases and J by 0 bases, with 15 bases between. The V gene's germline CDR1 is MNHNY and CDR2 SVGAGI (reference sequence). The CDR3 sequence is CASSLRGVPSGNTIYF. CDR3 coding DNA: TGTGCCAGCAGCCTCCGAGGAGTGCCCTCTGGAAACACCATATATTTT.

This chain uses TRBV6-4 with TRBJ2-2; TRBD2 matches at 9 bases. V was clipped by 7 bases and J by 5 bases; unmatched bases: 5. Germline CDR1 and CDR2: MRHNA and SNTAGT. This CDR3 comprises 14 residues. In nucleotides, the CDR3 is TGTGCCAGCAAGCAGACTAGCGGAACCGGGGAGCTGTTTTTT. Translating gives CASKQTSGTGELFF.

The chain uses TRBV6-5 and TRBJ1-5; tentative D call: TRBD1 (6 bases). The V gene lost 4 bases and the J gene lost 7 bases, with 11 bases spanning the gap. CDR3 length: 13 residues. Germline V CDR1 and CDR2: MNHEY, SVGAGI. The CDR3 protein is CASSSGGAQPQHF. CDR3 nucleotide sequence: TGTGCCAGCAGTTCGGGGGGGGCCCAGCCCCAGCATTTT.

This clone was seen only once. The chain carries TRBV14 and TRBJ2-7; D perhaps matches TRBD2 (5 bases). V dropped 1 base and J dropped 5 bases, with 9 bases sitting between them. CDR3 length: 13 residues. Per the germline V gene, CDR1 is SGHDN and CDR2 is FVKESK. The CDR3 reads CASSQGGSHEQYF. The CDR3 DNA follows: TGTGCCAGCAGCCAAGGAGGGAGCCACGAGCAGTACTTC.

The rearrangement joins TRBV7-8 to TRBJ2-7, with D possibly TRBD1 on 6 matching bases. Germline CDR1 is SGHVS and CDR2 is FQNEAQ. CDR3 size: 16 residues. V was pared by 1 base and J by 0 bases, with 13 bases between. In DNA form, the CDR3 reads TGTGCCAGCAGCTTAGACTGGGACAAGAGCTCCTACGAGCAGTACTTC. Amino acids: CASSLDWDKSSYEQYF.

This clone was detected once. V and J are TRBV12-3 or TRBV12-4 and TRBJ2-7; maybe TRBD2 (6 bases). CDR3 length: 13 residues. V was trimmed by 3 bases and J by 7 bases, leaving 13 bases between them. CDR3 loop: CASSFVLAFEQYF. The CDR3 DNA reads TGTGCCAGCAGTTTTGTGCTAGCGTTTGAGCAGTACTTC.

This chain links TRBV7-9 with TRBJ1-4; perhaps TRBD1 as D (5 bases). This CDR3 region has 14 residues. The V end lost 6 bases, the J end lost 5 bases, and 13 bases lay between the germline ends. The germline CDR1 and CDR2 sequences are SEHNR and FQNEAQ (reference sequence). CDR3 in amino acids: CASSSDRGNEKLFF. The DNA of the CDR3 is TGTGCCAGCAGTTCGGACCGGGGGAATGAAAAACTGTTTTTT.

This chain links TRBV30 with TRBJ1-6; the match to TRBD1 covers 12 bases. CDR1 and CDR2 from the germline V gene are GTSNPN and SVGIG (reference sequence). V lost 5 bases, J lost 12 bases, and 2 bases stayed unmatched. The CDR3 is 12 amino acids. CDR3 region: CAWGTGGLPLHF. Here the CDR3 DNA reads TGTGCCTGGGGGACAGGGGGCTTACCCCTCCACTTT.